The present T cell receptor (beta chain) was sequenced within a study of shared clonotypes between healthy human individuals. Study-wide points: A small donor pool kept down the genetic and exposure-history diversity that was represented. How much donors shared clonotypes was expected to be affected by sequencing depth.

Sequenced by immunoSEQ multiplex PCR; TCRdb stores in-frame clones only, minus some. The data show 300,000 to 350,000 clones, around 67% seen once. This clone came up once. Its antigen is as yet unknown. This CDR3 contains 13 residues. Germline V gene sequence: CDR1 MNHNY, CDR2 SVGAGI (reference sequence). The V end lost 5 bases, the J end lost 1 base, and 8 bases lay between the germline ends. Nashville, Tennessee was home to all donors, each a Caucasian adult. This receptor was obtained from a man aged 30-40 years in good health. The chain recombines TRBV6-6 with TRBJ1-1; D remains ambiguous. Sample: memory CD4+ T cells sorted from blood. The subset was: CD45RA-negative fraction. The CDR3, as DNA: TGTGCCAGCAGTACTCTGGGGAACACTGAAGCTTTCTTT. It translates to CASSTLGNTEAFF.